The source of this T cell receptor beta chain is a study of T cell responses to AZD1222 COVID-19 vaccine. Repertoires were generated with immunoSEQ multiplex PCR, while TCRdb's copy carries only in-frame clones and drops some. The table lists about 83,000 clones, 75% to 90% of them singletons. Losses at the gene ends were 5 bases for V and 7 bases for J; bases not matched to a gene: 9. Germline CDR1 is LNHDA and CDR2 is SQIVND (reference sequence). CDR3 length: 15 residues. The gene calls are TRBV19 and TRBJ1-2; the match to TRBD1 covers 11 bases. This sequence was found in an adult in good health. The source was peripheral blood, collected on day 0 of AZD1222 vaccination. CDR3 sequence: CASSARGQGAAGYTF. The CDR3 region has the DNA TGTGCCAGTAGTGCTCGAGGACAGGGGGCCGCTGGCTACACCTTC.